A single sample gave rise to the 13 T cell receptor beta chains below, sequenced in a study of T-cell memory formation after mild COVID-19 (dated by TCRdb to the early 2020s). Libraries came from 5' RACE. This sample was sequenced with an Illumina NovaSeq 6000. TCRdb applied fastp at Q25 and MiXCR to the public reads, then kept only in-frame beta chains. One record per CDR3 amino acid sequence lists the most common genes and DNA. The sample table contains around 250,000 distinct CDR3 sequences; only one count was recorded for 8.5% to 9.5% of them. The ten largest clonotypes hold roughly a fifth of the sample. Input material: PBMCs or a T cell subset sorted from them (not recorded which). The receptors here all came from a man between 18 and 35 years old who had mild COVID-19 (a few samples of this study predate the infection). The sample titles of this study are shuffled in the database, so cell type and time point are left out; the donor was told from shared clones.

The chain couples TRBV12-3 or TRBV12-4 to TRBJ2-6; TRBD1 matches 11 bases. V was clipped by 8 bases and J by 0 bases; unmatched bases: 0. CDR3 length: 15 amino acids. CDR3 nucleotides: TGTGCCAGCGGGACAGGGGGCTCTGGGGCCAACGTCCTGACTTTC. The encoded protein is CASGTGGSGANVLTF.

Written as DNA, the CDR3 is TGTGCCAGCAGCTTGGGACAGGGGGCCATAGATACGCAGTATTTT. It codes for CASSLGQGAIDTQYF. The chain is built from TRBV7-9 and TRBJ2-3; 12 nucleotides align to TRBD1. V shed 3 bases, J shed 5 bases, and the junction held 3 bases outside the gene matches. CDR1 SEHNR and CDR2 FQNEAQ come from the germline V gene (reference sequence). CDR3 length: 15 residues.

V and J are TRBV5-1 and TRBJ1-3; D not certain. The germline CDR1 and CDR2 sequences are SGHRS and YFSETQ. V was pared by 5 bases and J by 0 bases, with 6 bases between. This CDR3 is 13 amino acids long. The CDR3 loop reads CASRPDSGNTIYF. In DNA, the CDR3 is TGCGCCAGCAGGCCGGACTCTGGAAACACCATATATTTT.

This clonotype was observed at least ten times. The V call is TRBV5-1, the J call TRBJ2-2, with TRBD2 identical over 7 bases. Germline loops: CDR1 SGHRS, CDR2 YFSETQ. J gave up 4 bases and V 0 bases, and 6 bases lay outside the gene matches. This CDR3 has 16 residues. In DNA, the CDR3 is TGCGCCAGCAGCTTGGCAGCGGGGACCTCCACCGGGGAGCTGTTTTTT. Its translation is CASSLAAGTSTGELFF. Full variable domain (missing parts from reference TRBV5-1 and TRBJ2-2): KAGVTQTPRYLIKTRGQQVTLSCSPISGHRSVSWYQQTPGQGLQFLFEYFSETQRNKGNFPGRFSGRQFSNSRSEMNVSTLELGDSALYLCASSLAAGTSTGELFFGEGSRLTVL.

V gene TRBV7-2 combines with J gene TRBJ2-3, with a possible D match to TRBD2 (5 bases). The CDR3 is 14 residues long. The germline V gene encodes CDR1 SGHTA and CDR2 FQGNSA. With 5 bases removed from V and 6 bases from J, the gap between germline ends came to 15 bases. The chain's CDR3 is CASSPRAGGDTQYF. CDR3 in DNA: TGTGCCAGCAGCCCCCGGGCGGGCGGGGATACGCAGTATTTT.

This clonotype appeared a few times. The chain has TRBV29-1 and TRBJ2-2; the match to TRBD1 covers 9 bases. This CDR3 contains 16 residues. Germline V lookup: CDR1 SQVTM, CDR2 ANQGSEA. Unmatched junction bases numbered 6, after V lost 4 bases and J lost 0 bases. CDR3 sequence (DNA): TGCAGCGTTGCTTTGCGGGACAGGGCGAACACCGGGGAGCTGTTTTTT. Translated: CSVALRDRANTGELFF.

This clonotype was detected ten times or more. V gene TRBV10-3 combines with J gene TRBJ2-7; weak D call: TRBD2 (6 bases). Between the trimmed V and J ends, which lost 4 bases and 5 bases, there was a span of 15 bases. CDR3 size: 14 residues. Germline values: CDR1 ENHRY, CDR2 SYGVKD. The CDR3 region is CAISGLFGGDEQYF. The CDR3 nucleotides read TGTGCCATCAGTGGACTTTTTGGAGGGGACGAGCAGTACTTC.

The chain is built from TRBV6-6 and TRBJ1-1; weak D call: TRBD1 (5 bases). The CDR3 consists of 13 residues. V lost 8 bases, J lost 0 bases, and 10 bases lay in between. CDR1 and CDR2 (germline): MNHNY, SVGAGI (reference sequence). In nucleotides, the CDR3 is TGTGCCAGCGATCAGGGCGTGAACACTGAAGCTTTCTTT. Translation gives CASDQGVNTEAFF.

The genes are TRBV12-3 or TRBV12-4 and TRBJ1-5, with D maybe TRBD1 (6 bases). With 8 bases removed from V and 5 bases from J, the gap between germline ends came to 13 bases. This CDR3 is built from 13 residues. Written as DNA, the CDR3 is TGTGCCAGCCAGGGGACGGCTTATCAGCCCCAGCATTTT. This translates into CASQGTAYQPQHF.

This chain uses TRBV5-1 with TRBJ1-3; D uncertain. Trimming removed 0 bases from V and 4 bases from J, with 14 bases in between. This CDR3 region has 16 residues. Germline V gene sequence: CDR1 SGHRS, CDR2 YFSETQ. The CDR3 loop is CASSLDGLAVGNTIYF. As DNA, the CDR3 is TGCGCCAGCAGCTTGGACGGCCTGGCGGTAGGAAACACCATATATTTT.

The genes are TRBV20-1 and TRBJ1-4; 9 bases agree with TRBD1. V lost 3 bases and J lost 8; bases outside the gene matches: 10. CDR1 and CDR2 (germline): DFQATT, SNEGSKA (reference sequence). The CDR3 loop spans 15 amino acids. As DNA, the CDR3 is TGCAGTGCTAGCCAAACAGGGGGCGTAGGGGAAAAACTGTTTTTT. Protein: CSASQTGGVGEKLFF.

CDR3 sequence (DNA): TGTGCCAGCATCTCGACCGCCGGGACTAGCGGGGGGAAACCTGCAGATACGCAGTATTTT. Its protein product is CASISTAGTSGGKPADTQYF. This chain joins TRBV7-9 and TRBJ2-3; 15 positions match TRBD2. Trimming took 7 bases from V and 4 from J; bases not matched to a gene: 18. Germline lookup yields CDR1 SEHNR and CDR2 FQNEAQ (reference sequence). This CDR3 has 20 amino acids. Using reference TRBV7-9 and TRBJ2-3 for the parts outside the CDR3, the full variable domain is DTGVSQNPRHKITKRGQNVTFRCDPISEHNRLYWYRQTLGQGPEFLTYFQNEAQLEKSRLLSDRFSAERPKGSFSTLEIQRTEQGDSAMYLCASISTAGTSGGKPADTQYFGPGTRLTVL.

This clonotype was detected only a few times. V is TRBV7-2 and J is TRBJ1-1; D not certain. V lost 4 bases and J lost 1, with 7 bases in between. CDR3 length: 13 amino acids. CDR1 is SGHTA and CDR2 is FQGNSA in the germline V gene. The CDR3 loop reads CASSSQPNTEAFF. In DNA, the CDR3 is TGTGCCAGCAGCTCCCAACCGAACACTGAAGCTTTCTTT.